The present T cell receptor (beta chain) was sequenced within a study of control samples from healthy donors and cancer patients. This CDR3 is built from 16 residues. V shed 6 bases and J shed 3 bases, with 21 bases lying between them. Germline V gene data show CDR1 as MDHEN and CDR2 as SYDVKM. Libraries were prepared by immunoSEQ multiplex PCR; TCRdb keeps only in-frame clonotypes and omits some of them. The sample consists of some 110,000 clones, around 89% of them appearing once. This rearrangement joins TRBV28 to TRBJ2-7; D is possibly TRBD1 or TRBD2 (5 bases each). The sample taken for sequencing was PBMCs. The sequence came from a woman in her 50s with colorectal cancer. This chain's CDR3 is CASSQWGFGYNYEQYF. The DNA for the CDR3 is TGTGCCAGCAGCCAATGGGGGTTCGGGTACAACTACGAGCAGTACTTC.